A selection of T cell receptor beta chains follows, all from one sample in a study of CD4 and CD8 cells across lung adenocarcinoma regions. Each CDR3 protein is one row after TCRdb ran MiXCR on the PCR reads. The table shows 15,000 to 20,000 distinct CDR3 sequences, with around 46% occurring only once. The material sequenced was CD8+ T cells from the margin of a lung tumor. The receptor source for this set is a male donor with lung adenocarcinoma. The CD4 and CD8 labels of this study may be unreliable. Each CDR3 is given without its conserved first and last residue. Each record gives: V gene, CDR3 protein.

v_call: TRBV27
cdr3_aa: ASSLSDGYEQY

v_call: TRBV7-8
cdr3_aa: ASSLGGPKESPLH

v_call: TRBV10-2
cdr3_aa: ARSRGATYEQY

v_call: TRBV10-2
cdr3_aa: ASSRGAGGVETQY

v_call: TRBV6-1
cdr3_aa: ASSRYRTARGGYT

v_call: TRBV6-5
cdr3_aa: ASSYSGHYTGELF

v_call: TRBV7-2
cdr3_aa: ASSQVGKSEQF

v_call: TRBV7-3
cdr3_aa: ASSQTSGSVEQF

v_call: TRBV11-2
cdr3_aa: ASSQGRGIQY

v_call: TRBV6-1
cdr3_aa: ASRVAIQDWNSPLH

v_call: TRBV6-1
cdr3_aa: ASSRAALFEQY

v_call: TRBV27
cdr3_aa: ASSLWGLAGNFPDTQY

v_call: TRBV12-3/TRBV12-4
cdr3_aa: ASSLRPGQGMGPQY

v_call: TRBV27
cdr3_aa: ASSPSRLAGGLETQY

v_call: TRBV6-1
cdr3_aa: ASSDRTGSGEQY

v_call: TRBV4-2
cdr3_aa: ASSQDMTGPKNIQY

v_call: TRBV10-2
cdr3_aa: ASSHTSEQF

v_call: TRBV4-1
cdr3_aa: ASSLREKGFDRSGELF

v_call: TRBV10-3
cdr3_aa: RGSGPGAKDMQY

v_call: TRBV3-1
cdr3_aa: ASSQFSRTNYEQY

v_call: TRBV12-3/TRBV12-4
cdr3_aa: ASTFRTRGISSYNEQF

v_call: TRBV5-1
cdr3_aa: ASSVPGQTYNEQF

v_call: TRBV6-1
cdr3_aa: ARSPGLGAENTQY